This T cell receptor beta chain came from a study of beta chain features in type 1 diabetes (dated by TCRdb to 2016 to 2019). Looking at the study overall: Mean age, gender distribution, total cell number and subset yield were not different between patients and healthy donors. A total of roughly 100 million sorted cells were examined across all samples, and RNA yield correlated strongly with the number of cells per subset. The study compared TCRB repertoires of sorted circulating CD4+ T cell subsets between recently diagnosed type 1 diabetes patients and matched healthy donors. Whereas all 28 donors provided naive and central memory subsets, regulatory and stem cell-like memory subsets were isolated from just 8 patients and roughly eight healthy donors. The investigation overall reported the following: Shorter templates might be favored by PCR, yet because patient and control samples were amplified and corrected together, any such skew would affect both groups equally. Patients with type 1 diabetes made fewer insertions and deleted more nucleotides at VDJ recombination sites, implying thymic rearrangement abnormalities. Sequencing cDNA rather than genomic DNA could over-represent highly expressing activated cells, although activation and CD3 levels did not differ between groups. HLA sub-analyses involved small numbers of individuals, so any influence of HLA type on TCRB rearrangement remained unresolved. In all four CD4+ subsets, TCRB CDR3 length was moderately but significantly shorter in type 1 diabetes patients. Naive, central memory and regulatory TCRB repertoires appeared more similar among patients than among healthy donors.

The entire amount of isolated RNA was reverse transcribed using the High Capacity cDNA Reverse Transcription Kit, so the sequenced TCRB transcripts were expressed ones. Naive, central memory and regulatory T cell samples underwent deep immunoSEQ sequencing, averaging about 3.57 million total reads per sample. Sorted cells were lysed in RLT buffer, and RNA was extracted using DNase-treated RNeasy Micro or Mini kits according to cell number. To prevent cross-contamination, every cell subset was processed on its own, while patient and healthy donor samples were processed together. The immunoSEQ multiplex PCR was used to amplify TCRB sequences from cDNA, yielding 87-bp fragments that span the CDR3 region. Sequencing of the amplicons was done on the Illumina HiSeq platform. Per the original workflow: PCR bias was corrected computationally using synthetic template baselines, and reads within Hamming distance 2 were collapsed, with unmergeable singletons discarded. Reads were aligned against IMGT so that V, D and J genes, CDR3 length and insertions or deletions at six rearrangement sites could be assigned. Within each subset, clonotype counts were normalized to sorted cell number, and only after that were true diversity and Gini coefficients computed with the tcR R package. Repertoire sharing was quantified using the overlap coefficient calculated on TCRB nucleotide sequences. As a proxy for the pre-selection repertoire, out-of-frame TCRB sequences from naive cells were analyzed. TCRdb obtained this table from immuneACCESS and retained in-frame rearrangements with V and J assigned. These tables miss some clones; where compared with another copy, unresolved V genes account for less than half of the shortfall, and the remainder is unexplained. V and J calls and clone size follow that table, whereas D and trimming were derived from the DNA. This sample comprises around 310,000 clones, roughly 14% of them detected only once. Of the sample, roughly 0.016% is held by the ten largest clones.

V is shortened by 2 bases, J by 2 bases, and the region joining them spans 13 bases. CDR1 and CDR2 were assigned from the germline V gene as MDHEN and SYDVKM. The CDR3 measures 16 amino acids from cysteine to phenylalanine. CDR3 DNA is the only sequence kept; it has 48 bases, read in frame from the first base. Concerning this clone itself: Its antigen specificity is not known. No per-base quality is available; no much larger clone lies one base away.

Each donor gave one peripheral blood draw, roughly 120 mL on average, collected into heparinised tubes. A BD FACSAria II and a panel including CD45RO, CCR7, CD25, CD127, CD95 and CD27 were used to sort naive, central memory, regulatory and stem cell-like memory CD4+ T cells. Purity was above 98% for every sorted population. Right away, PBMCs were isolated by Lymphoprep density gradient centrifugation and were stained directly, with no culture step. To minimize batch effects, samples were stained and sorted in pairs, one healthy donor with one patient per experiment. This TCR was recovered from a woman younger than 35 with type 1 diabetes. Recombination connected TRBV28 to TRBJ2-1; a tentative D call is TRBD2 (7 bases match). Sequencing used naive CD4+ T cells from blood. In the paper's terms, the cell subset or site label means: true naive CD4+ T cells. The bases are TGTGCCAGCAGTTTAGGGGGGGCGAATCCCTACAATGAGCAGTTCTTC. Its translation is CASSLGGANPYNEQFF.